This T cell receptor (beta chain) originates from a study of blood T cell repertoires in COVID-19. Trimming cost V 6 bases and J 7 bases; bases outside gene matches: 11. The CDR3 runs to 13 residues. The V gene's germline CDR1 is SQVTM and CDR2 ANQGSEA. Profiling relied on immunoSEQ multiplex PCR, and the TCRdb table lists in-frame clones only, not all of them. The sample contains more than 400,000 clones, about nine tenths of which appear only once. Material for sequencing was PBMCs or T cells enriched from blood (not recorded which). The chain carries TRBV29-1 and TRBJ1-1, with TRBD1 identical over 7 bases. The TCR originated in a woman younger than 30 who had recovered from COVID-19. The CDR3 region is CSVSSGTDGEAFF. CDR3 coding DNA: TGCAGCGTCTCCTCCGGGACAGACGGTGAAGCTTTCTTT.